This TCR beta chain was observed in a study of blood T cell repertoires in COVID-19. The assay was immunoSEQ multiplex PCR, and TCRdb's table has in-frame clones only and misses some. The sample contains some 150,000 clones, roughly 90% of which appear only once. Trimming at V came to 5 bases and at J to 0 bases, leaving 9 bases not matched to a gene. The CDR3 contains 18 residues. CDR1 is MNHEY, CDR2 SVGEGT, per germline. This sequence joins TRBV6-2 or TRBV6-3 and TRBJ2-1; TRBD2 aligns across 11 bases. The sample taken for sequencing was PBMCs or T cells enriched from blood (not recorded which). This TCR was sampled from a woman between 25 and 40 years old with acute COVID-19. The chain's CDR3 is CASSDHFSGRASYNEQFF. The CDR3 DNA follows: TGTGCCAGCAGTGACCACTTTAGCGGGAGGGCCTCCTACAATGAGCAGTTCTTC.